This T cell receptor beta chain stems from a study of blood T cell repertoires in COVID-19. Study-wide background: Donors in the United States, Italy and Spain gave samples during acute or convalescent COVID-19. PBMCs, B-cell-depleted T cells, or T cells provided the cDNA or gDNA that made up the material.

Per the authors' pipeline: Amplification with reference gene primers provided the estimates of nucleated cell counts. Profiling relied on immunoSEQ multiplex PCR, and the TCRdb table lists in-frame clones only, not all of them. That table supplies the V and J calls and clone size; D and trimming were determined from the DNA. The sample yields approximately 460,000 clones, 89% seen once. There are 15 residues in the CDR3. Looked up from germline, CDR1 is LGHNA and CDR2 is YNFKEQ. V lost 5 bases and J lost 1; bases outside the gene matches: 2. V is TRBV4-2 and J is TRBJ2-6; the match to TRBD1 covers 7 bases. The receptor comes from a man younger than 35 with COVID-19, enrolled during active disease. The sample taken for sequencing was peripheral blood. Written as DNA, the CDR3 is TGTGCCAGCAGCGTACAGGGGTCTGGGGCCAACGTCCTGACTTTC. Translation gives CASSVQGSGANVLTF.